A single sample gave rise to the 21 T cell receptor beta chains below, sequenced in a study of blood T cell repertoires in COVID-19. Measured with immunoSEQ multiplex PCR; TCRdb has only the in-frame clones, and not every one. The table records about 160,000 clones, 82% of them present only once. Source material: peripheral blood. The receptors come from an elderly woman with active or convalescent COVID-19.

In its sample, this clone was seen once. This sequence joins TRBV27 and TRBJ2-5; TRBD2 is a possible D gene (6 bases). Trimming left V 2 bases short and J 5 bases short, with 15 bases between. From germline, CDR1 is MNHEY and CDR2 SMNVEV (reference sequence). CDR3 length: 15 amino acids. The CDR3 nucleotides are TGTGCCAGCAGTTTACTGGAGGGTGTAGGGGAGACCCAGTACTTC. Amino acid sequence: CASSLLEGVGETQYF.

The genes are TRBV5-4 and TRBJ2-3; 9 positions match TRBD1. CDR3 length: 16 amino acids. With V trimmed by 4 bases and J by 2 bases, 8 bases remained unmatched. CDR1 and CDR2 from the germline V gene are SGHNT and YYREEE (reference sequence). CDR3 sequence: CASSTTDRGYTDTQYF. The CDR3 DNA reads TGTGCCAGCAGCACCACGGACAGGGGTTACACAGATACGCAGTATTTT.

The genes are TRBV30 and TRBJ1-2; TRBD1 agrees at 8 bases. The germline gives CDR1 GTSNPN, CDR2 SVGIG (reference sequence). V was clipped by 4 bases and J by 8 bases; unmatched bases: 15. The CDR3 has 15 amino acids. Here the CDR3 DNA reads TGTGCCTGGAAGTTACAGGGGGTACCGCCTGAGGGCTACACCTTC. This codes for CAWKLQGVPPEGYTF.

This chain uses TRBV28 with TRBJ2-1; D perhaps matches TRBD1 (6 bases). V was cut by 5 bases and J by 10 bases, with 12 bases left in between. The CDR3 has 12 residues. Germline CDR1 reads MDHEN; CDR2 reads SYDVKM. The CDR3 bases are TGTGCCAGCAGTCAGGACAGTCGAGAGCAGTTCTTC. Protein sequence: CASSQDSREQFF.

The CDR3 coding sequence is TGCGCCAGCAGTGAGTCGGGGCAGGGGAAGGGAGAGCAGTACTTC. Its protein is CASSESGQGKGEQYF. The rearrangement uses TRBV10-1 and TRBJ2-7, with a weak D call TRBD1 (6 bases). The CDR3 covers 15 residues. V lost 0 bases to trimming and J lost 7 bases, with 16 bases between them. CDR1 is WNHNN, CDR2 SYGVQD, per germline (reference sequence).

The chain is built from TRBV25-1 and TRBJ2-7; 9 nucleotides align to TRBD2. Per germline, CDR1 MGHDK and CDR2 SYGVNS. The CDR3 has 16 amino acids. The V gene end was trimmed by 4 bases and the J gene end by 0 bases; junction bases not matched to a gene: 7. The CDR3 sequence is CASSASSGISSYEQYF. In DNA, the CDR3 is TGTGCCAGCAGTGCATCTAGCGGGATCAGCTCCTACGAGCAGTACTTC.

This clone was recorded once. This chain joins TRBV5-1 and TRBJ1-4; 9 bases match TRBD1. V gave up 4 bases and J gave up 2 bases; unmatched junction bases: 6. In germline, CDR1 is SGHRS, CDR2 YFSETQ. The CDR3 has 16 amino acids. The CDR3 sequence: CASSLQGAGTNEKLFF. CDR3 DNA sequence: TGCGCCAGCAGCCTACAGGGGGCCGGCACTAATGAAAAACTGTTTTTT.

The rearrangement links TRBV28 to TRBJ1-1, with D hard to call. Germline V gene data show CDR1 as MDHEN and CDR2 as SYDVKM. There are 13 residues in the CDR3. V gave up 6 bases and J gave up 9 bases, with 17 bases separating them. As DNA, the CDR3 is TGTGCCAGCAGAGATACCGGAGGCGGAAAAGCTTTCTTT. This gives the protein CASRDTGGGKAFF.

As DNA, the CDR3 is TGTGCCAGCAGTTTATCGCCAGCGGGAGGGGATGAGCAGTTCTTC. Its protein product is CASSLSPAGGDEQFF. The V and J genes are TRBV27 and TRBJ2-1, with TRBD2 identical over 10 bases. V lost 0 bases, J lost 8 bases, and 4 bases stayed unmatched. CDR3 size: 15 residues. The germline gives CDR1 MNHEY, CDR2 SMNVEV (reference sequence).

This chain connects TRBV19 to TRBJ1-2; TRBD1 is a possible D gene (5 bases). Trimming took 7 bases from V and 7 from J, leaving 10 bases between them. The CDR3 extends over 11 amino acids. Germline V gene lookup returns CDR1 LNHDA and CDR2 SQIVND (reference sequence). CDR3 protein: CASKGLAGYTF. CDR3 nucleotide sequence: TGTGCCAGTAAGGGGCTGGCTGGCTACACCTTC.

J is TRBJ2-1 and V is TRBV6-4, with 12 bases identical to TRBD2. This CDR3 is 16 amino acids long. CDR1 is MRHNA and CDR2 is SNTAGT in the germline V gene. Unmatched junction bases numbered 4, after V lost 2 bases and J lost 5 bases. CDR3 coding DNA: TGTGCCAGCAGTGACGATGGACTAGCGGGGCACAATGAGCAGTTCTTC. Translation: CASSDDGLAGHNEQFF.

The gene calls are TRBV5-1 and TRBJ2-6, with 11 nucleotides matching TRBD1. Germline CDR1 and CDR2: SGHRS and YFSETQ. With V trimmed by 4 bases and J by 2 bases, 14 bases remained unmatched. CDR3 length: 20 amino acids. This CDR3 is CASSRTGGASHGAGANVLTF. CDR3 bases: TGCGCCAGCAGCCGGACAGGGGGCGCTTCACATGGAGCTGGGGCCAACGTCCTGACTTTC.

The genes are TRBV7-7 and TRBJ2-1, with D hard to call. Per germline, CDR1 SSHAT and CDR2 FNYEAQ (reference sequence). The V end was cut by 1 base, the J end by 8 bases, with 9 bases between. The CDR3 totals 13 residues. CDR3 sequence: CASSLGTLDEQFF. In DNA, the CDR3 is TGTGCCAGCAGCTTAGGAACTCTCGATGAGCAGTTCTTC.

This clone has just a few counts. V usage is TRBV7-9 and J usage is TRBJ1-1; D unresolved. The CDR3 extends over 14 amino acids. Trimming pared 1 base from V and 3 bases from J, leaving 9 bases between. The germline gives CDR1 SEHNR, CDR2 FQNEAQ (reference sequence). DNA of the CDR3: TGTGCCAGCAGCTTAGTTGGGGAGGACACTGAAGCTTTCTTT. Protein product: CASSLVGEDTEAFF. Using reference TRBV7-9 and TRBJ1-1 for the parts outside the CDR3, the full variable domain is DTGVSQNPRHKITKRGQNVTFRCDPISEHNRLYWYRQTLGQGPEFLTYFQNEAQLEKSRLLSDRFSAERPKGSFSTLEIQRTEQGDSAMYLCASSLVGEDTEAFFGQGTRLTVV.

This clone was observed once. The chain joins TRBV6-5 to TRBJ1-5; 7 bases line up with TRBD1. CDR3 length: 13 residues. In germline, CDR1 is MNHEY, CDR2 SVGAGI. J was trimmed by 3 bases and V by 7 bases; bases with no gene match: 3. The CDR3 DNA is TGTGCCAGCAAGGGACAGTACAATCAGCCCCAGCATTTT. Amino acid sequence: CASKGQYNQPQHF.

V is TRBV7-3 and J is TRBJ1-3; 8 nucleotides align to TRBD1. This CDR3 has 16 amino acids. Per the germline V gene, CDR1 is SGHTA and CDR2 is FQGTGA. Germline trimming cut 5 bases from V and 1 base from J; bases unmatched to any gene: 7. CDR3 bases: TGTGCCAGCAGCCCCACAGGGGGGGGTTCTGGAAACACCATATATTTT. It encodes CASSPTGGGSGNTIYF.

The chain has TRBV5-1 and TRBJ2-7, with 11 nucleotides matching TRBD2. Germline values: CDR1 SGHRS, CDR2 YFSETQ. The CDR3 covers 14 residues. Trimming took 4 bases from V and 3 from J; bases not matched to a gene: 3. CDR3 sequence reads: CASSDTSGSYEQYF. CDR3 nucleotide sequence: TGCGCCAGCAGCGACACTAGCGGGAGCTACGAGCAGTACTTC.

J is TRBJ2-2 and V is TRBV2, with a possible D match to TRBD2 (6 bases). The CDR3 extends over 13 amino acids. CDR1 and CDR2 (germline): SNHLY, FYNNEI. Between the trimmed V and J ends, which lost 8 bases and 7 bases, there was a span of 14 bases. The CDR3, as DNA: TGTGCCAGCCGACTAGATGTTGGCGGGGAGCTGTTTTTT. Residues: CASRLDVGGELFF.

V and J are TRBV15 and TRBJ2-2; D possibly corresponds to TRBD2 (5 bases). Trimming took off 0 bases at V and 5 bases at J, with 7 bases between the two ends. Germline-derived CDR1 and CDR2 are LNHNV and YYDKDF (reference sequence). The CDR3 extends over 14 amino acids. CDR3: CATSREWETGELFF. CDR3 DNA: TGTGCCACCAGCAGAGAATGGGAGACCGGGGAGCTGTTTTTT.

CDR3 DNA: TGTGCCAGCAGTTCCACAGGGGTAGAGACCCAGTACTTC. The encoded protein is CASSSTGVETQYF. This chain connects TRBV12-3 or TRBV12-4 to TRBJ2-5; TRBD1 agrees at 7 bases. V was pared by 4 bases and J by 4 bases, with 3 bases of the junction left unmatched. This CDR3 has 13 amino acids.

The rearrangement links TRBV7-9 to TRBJ1-6; D is unclear. The germline gives CDR1 SEHNR, CDR2 FQNEAQ (reference sequence). CDR3 length equals 13 residues. Trimming removed 5 bases from V and 9 bases from J, with 11 bases in between. The CDR3 coding sequence is TGTGCCAGCAGCCCTAGCGGGATTTCACCCCTCCACTTT. This translates into CASSPSGISPLHF.